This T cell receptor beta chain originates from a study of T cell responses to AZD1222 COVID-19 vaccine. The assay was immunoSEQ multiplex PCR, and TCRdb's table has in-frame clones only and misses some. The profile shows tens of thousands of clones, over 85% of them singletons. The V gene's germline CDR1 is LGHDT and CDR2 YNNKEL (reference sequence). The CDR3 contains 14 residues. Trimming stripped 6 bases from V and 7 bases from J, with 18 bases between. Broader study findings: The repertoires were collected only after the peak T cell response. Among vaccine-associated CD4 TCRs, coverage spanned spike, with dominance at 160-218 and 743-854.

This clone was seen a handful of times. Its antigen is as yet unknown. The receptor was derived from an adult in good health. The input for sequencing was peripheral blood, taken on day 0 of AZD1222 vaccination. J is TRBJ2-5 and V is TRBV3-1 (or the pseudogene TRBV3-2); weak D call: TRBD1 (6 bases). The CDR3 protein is CASRETGLFVTQYF. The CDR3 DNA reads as TGTGCCAGCAGAGAGACAGGCCTATTCGTGACCCAGTACTTC.